A selection of T cell receptor beta chains follows, all from one sample in a study of long-term antiretroviral therapy in people with HIV. TCRdb's copy holds only in-frame clones and misses some; the assay was immunoSEQ multiplex PCR. The data hold about 36,000 clones, with over 75% observed a single time. Material: unsorted PBMCs, obtained 0.6 years after starting antiretroviral therapy. The source is a young man with HIV. The CDR3 runs from the conserved cysteine through the conserved F or W. Fields, in order: D gene, J gene, V gene, clone size, CDR3 protein, CDR3 DNA. The D gene is left open where the match is weak. The size entry is marked missing in some rows and otherwise reads once, few, many or a size class.

D gene: NA
J gene: TRBJ1-1
V gene: TRBV6-5
clone size: NA
CDR3 protein: CASSYLEFSGTTEAFF
CDR3 DNA: TGTGCCAGCAGTTACCTAGAGTTTTCGGGGACCACTGAAGCTTTCTTT

D gene: NA
J gene: TRBJ2-7
V gene: TRBV2
clone size: NA
CDR3 protein: CATLGGYEQYF
CDR3 DNA: TGTGCCACCTTGGGGGGCTACGAGCAGTACTTC

D gene: TRBD2
J gene: TRBJ2-3
V gene: TRBV9
clone size: NA
CDR3 protein: CASSVAGLAGVADTQYF
CDR3 DNA: TGTGCCAGCAGCGTAGCTGGACTAGCGGGAGTAGCAGATACGCAGTATTTT

D gene: TRBD1
J gene: TRBJ2-7
V gene: TRBV5-4
clone size: few
CDR3 protein: CASSPGQGREQYF
CDR3 DNA: TGTGCCAGCAGCCCGGGACAGGGGCGAGAGCAGTACTTC

D gene: NA
J gene: TRBJ1-2
V gene: TRBV29-1
clone size: few
CDR3 protein: CSARGGDGYTF
CDR3 DNA: TGCAGCGCCCGGGGAGGCGATGGCTACACCTTC

D gene: NA
J gene: TRBJ1-2
V gene: TRBV19
clone size: NA
CDR3 protein: CASHSSYGYTF
CDR3 DNA: TGTGCCAGCCATTCCTCCTATGGCTACACCTTC

D gene: TRBD2
J gene: TRBJ2-3
V gene: TRBV29-1
clone size: NA
CDR3 protein: CSVPTDGRASPDTQYF
CDR3 DNA: TGCAGCGTGCCTACGGACGGGAGGGCCTCCCCAGATACGCAGTATTTT

D gene: NA
J gene: TRBJ1-2
V gene: TRBV28
clone size: few
CDR3 protein: CASSLWSDGYTF
CDR3 DNA: TGTGCCAGCAGTTTGTGGAGCGATGGCTACACCTTC

D gene: NA
J gene: TRBJ1-3
V gene: TRBV6-5
clone size: NA
CDR3 protein: CASMGTISGNTIYF
CDR3 DNA: TGTGCCAGCATGGGGACCATCTCTGGAAACACCATATATTTT

D gene: TRBD2
J gene: TRBJ2-7
V gene: TRBV28
clone size: NA
CDR3 protein: CASSSLWASGGSYEQYF
CDR3 DNA: TGTGCCAGCAGTTCCCTCTGGGCTAGCGGGGGCTCCTACGAGCAGTACTTC

D gene: NA
J gene: TRBJ1-1
V gene: TRBV5-1
clone size: NA
CDR3 protein: CASSLLGLSNTEAFF
CDR3 DNA: TGCGCCAGCAGCTTGTTGGGGCTGTCGAACACTGAAGCTTTCTTT

D gene: NA
J gene: TRBJ2-3
V gene: TRBV5-1
clone size: NA
CDR3 protein: CASSLVADTQYF
CDR3 DNA: TGCGCCAGCAGCTTGGTAGCAGATACGCAGTATTTT

D gene: NA
J gene: TRBJ2-7
V gene: TRBV9
clone size: few
CDR3 protein: CASNRDGGGYEQYF
CDR3 DNA: TGTGCCAGTAACCGGGACGGGGGCGGGTACGAGCAGTACTTC

D gene: NA
J gene: TRBJ2-7
V gene: TRBV28
clone size: NA
CDR3 protein: CASSLGLLRMQYF
CDR3 DNA: TGTGCCAGCAGTTTAGGGCTACTACGAATGCAGTACTTC

D gene: NA
J gene: TRBJ2-7
V gene: TRBV10-3
clone size: NA
CDR3 protein: CAIRDNTYEQYF
CDR3 DNA: TGTGCCATCAGGGACAACACCTACGAGCAGTACTTC

D gene: TRBD1
J gene: TRBJ1-2
V gene: TRBV7-3
clone size: NA
CDR3 protein: CASSSTGQGASGYTF
CDR3 DNA: TGTGCCAGCAGCTCTACGGGACAGGGGGCGTCTGGCTACACCTTC

D gene: NA
J gene: TRBJ1-3
V gene: TRBV18
clone size: NA
CDR3 protein: CASHTGTGNTIYF
CDR3 DNA: TGTGCCAGCCATACAGGGACTGGAAACACCATATATTTT

D gene: NA
J gene: TRBJ2-1
V gene: TRBV5-1
clone size: NA
CDR3 protein: CASSLVVGNEQFF
CDR3 DNA: TGCGCCAGCAGCTTGGTCGTGGGCAATGAGCAGTTCTTC

D gene: NA
J gene: TRBJ2-7
V gene: TRBV6-1
clone size: NA
CDR3 protein: CASRSLAHLTYEQYF
CDR3 DNA: TGTGCCAGCAGGTCCCTAGCGCATCTTACCTACGAGCAGTACTTC

D gene: NA
J gene: TRBJ2-7
V gene: TRBV27
clone size: NA
CDR3 protein: CASSPAGPFNEQYF
CDR3 DNA: TGTGCCAGCAGCCCCGCCGGACCTTTTAACGAGCAGTACTTC

D gene: TRBD1
J gene: TRBJ1-2
V gene: TRBV5-6
clone size: NA
CDR3 protein: CASSLGTGNGYTF
CDR3 DNA: TGTGCCAGCAGCTTGGGGACAGGGAATGGCTACACCTTC

D gene: NA
J gene: TRBJ2-2
V gene: TRBV18
clone size: NA
CDR3 protein: CASSPGIGRRSNTGELFF
CDR3 DNA: TGTGCCAGCTCACCAGGGATCGGCCGGCGGTCGAACACCGGGGAGCTGTTTTTT

D gene: NA
J gene: TRBJ2-3
V gene: TRBV28
clone size: NA
CDR3 protein: CASSFNGDTQYF
CDR3 DNA: TGTGCCAGCAGTTTTAATGGAGATACGCAGTATTTT

D gene: NA
J gene: TRBJ1-1
V gene: TRBV19
clone size: NA
CDR3 protein: CASSITRTVVDTEAFF
CDR3 DNA: TGTGCCAGTAGTATCACACGGACCGTCGTGGACACTGAAGCTTTCTTT

D gene: TRBD2
J gene: TRBJ2-5
V gene: TRBV4-2
clone size: medium-sized
CDR3 protein: CASSHGASGMSETQYF
CDR3 DNA: TGTGCCAGCAGCCACGGAGCTAGCGGGATGTCGGAGACCCAGTACTTC

D gene: NA
J gene: TRBJ1-5
V gene: TRBV6-5
clone size: few
CDR3 protein: CASSYSGSNQPQHF
CDR3 DNA: TGTGCCAGCAGTTACTCGGGTAGCAATCAGCCCCAGCATTTT

D gene: TRBD1
J gene: TRBJ2-1
V gene: TRBV29-1
clone size: NA
CDR3 protein: CSVAIGQGVYEQFF
CDR3 DNA: TGCAGCGTTGCCATCGGACAGGGGGTCTATGAGCAGTTCTTC

D gene: NA
J gene: TRBJ2-1
V gene: TRBV30
clone size: NA
CDR3 protein: CAWGGGKQFF
CDR3 DNA: TGTGCCTGGGGGGGCGGGAAGCAGTTCTTC

D gene: NA
J gene: TRBJ2-5
V gene: TRBV28
clone size: NA
CDR3 protein: CASSPGTSETQYF
CDR3 DNA: TGTGCCAGCAGTCCTGGGACTTCGGAGACCCAGTACTTC

D gene: NA
J gene: TRBJ2-2
V gene: TRBV19
clone size: NA
CDR3 protein: CASSIWRQGPNTGELFF
CDR3 DNA: TGTGCCAGTAGTATATGGCGCCAGGGGCCCAACACCGGGGAGCTGTTTTTT

D gene: TRBD1
J gene: TRBJ2-5
V gene: TRBV7-6
clone size: NA
CDR3 protein: CASSSGTAKETQYF
CDR3 DNA: TGTGCCAGCAGCTCCGGGACAGCTAAAGAGACCCAGTACTTC

D gene: NA
J gene: TRBJ2-1
V gene: TRBV5-1
clone size: once
CDR3 protein: CASSLADPNSYNEQFF
CDR3 DNA: TGCGCCAGCAGCTTGGCCGACCCGAATAGCTACAATGAGCAGTTCTTC

D gene: TRBD2
J gene: TRBJ2-1
V gene: TRBV29-1
clone size: NA
CDR3 protein: CSVEGPTSGIGEQFF
CDR3 DNA: TGCAGCGTTGAAGGACCGACTAGCGGGATCGGTGAGCAGTTCTTC

D gene: NA
J gene: TRBJ2-5
V gene: TRBV25-1
clone size: NA
CDR3 protein: CASSEYSRPRTQYF
CDR3 DNA: TGTGCCAGCAGTGAATATTCACGACCGAGAACCCAGTACTTC

D gene: NA
J gene: TRBJ2-4
V gene: TRBV19
clone size: NA
CDR3 protein: CASSRSPEKLAKNIQYF
CDR3 DNA: TGTGCCAGTAGCCGTAGTCCAGAGAAACTAGCCAAAAACATTCAGTACTTC

D gene: NA
J gene: TRBJ2-1
V gene: TRBV14
clone size: NA
CDR3 protein: CASSRRTLLNNEQFF
CDR3 DNA: TGTGCCAGCAGCCGAAGGACACTATTAAACAATGAGCAGTTCTTC

D gene: NA
J gene: TRBJ2-6
V gene: TRBV19
clone size: NA
CDR3 protein: CASKRDIGSSGANVLTF
CDR3 DNA: TGTGCCAGCAAGCGGGACATAGGGAGCTCTGGGGCCAACGTCCTGACTTTC

D gene: TRBD2
J gene: TRBJ2-7
V gene: TRBV28
clone size: NA
CDR3 protein: CASSPSASGSYEQYF
CDR3 DNA: TGTGCCAGCAGTCCCTCGGCTAGCGGTTCCTACGAGCAGTACTTC

D gene: NA
J gene: TRBJ1-5
V gene: TRBV7-9
clone size: NA
CDR3 protein: CASSLGWTPDPPHDQPQHF
CDR3 DNA: TGTGCCAGCAGCTTAGGCTGGACCCCGGACCCCCCCCATGATCAGCCCCAGCATTTT

D gene: TRBD1
J gene: TRBJ2-7
V gene: TRBV5-5
clone size: NA
CDR3 protein: CASSSGQGFSYEQYF
CDR3 DNA: TGTGCCAGCAGCTCGGGACAGGGGTTCTCCTACGAGCAGTACTTC

D gene: TRBD1
J gene: TRBJ1-2
V gene: TRBV27
clone size: once
CDR3 protein: CASSSGTDYGYTF
CDR3 DNA: TGTGCCAGCAGTTCCGGGACAGACTATGGCTACACCTTC

D gene: TRBD1
J gene: TRBJ2-2
V gene: TRBV11-3
clone size: NA
CDR3 protein: CASSLGQGTNTGELFF
CDR3 DNA: TGTGCCAGCAGCCTCGGACAGGGTACGAACACCGGGGAGCTGTTTTTT

D gene: NA
J gene: TRBJ1-1
V gene: TRBV19
clone size: NA
CDR3 protein: CASSIGSWGWTEAFF
CDR3 DNA: TGTGCCAGTAGTATAGGTAGCTGGGGGTGGACTGAAGCTTTCTTT

D gene: NA
J gene: TRBJ2-1
V gene: TRBV7-2
clone size: NA
CDR3 protein: CASSLVSVATPTFF
CDR3 DNA: TGTGCCAGCAGCTTAGTTTCGGTCGCAACCCCTACGTTCTTC

D gene: TRBD1
J gene: TRBJ2-7
V gene: TRBV7-2
clone size: NA
CDR3 protein: CASSLDRVAEQYF
CDR3 DNA: TGTGCCAGCAGCTTGGACAGGGTCGCCGAGCAGTACTTC

D gene: NA
J gene: TRBJ1-3
V gene: TRBV30
clone size: NA
CDR3 protein: CAWGYRSGNTIYF
CDR3 DNA: TGTGCCTGGGGTTATAGGTCTGGAAACACCATATATTTT

D gene: TRBD2
J gene: TRBJ2-7
V gene: TRBV6-5
clone size: NA
CDR3 protein: CASSYTTTSGLGEQYF
CDR3 DNA: TGTGCCAGCAGTTACACAACGACTAGCGGTCTCGGGGAGCAGTACTTC

D gene: NA
J gene: TRBJ1-5
V gene: TRBV2
clone size: few
CDR3 protein: CASSDRGRNQPQHF
CDR3 DNA: TGTGCCAGCAGTGACAGGGGAAGGAATCAGCCCCAGCATTTT

D gene: TRBD2
J gene: TRBJ2-7
V gene: TRBV7-7
clone size: NA
CDR3 protein: CASSLAFVRESYEQYF
CDR3 DNA: TGTGCTAGCAGCTTAGCCTTTGTGCGGGAGTCCTACGAGCAGTACTTC

D gene: NA
J gene: TRBJ2-3
V gene: TRBV2
clone size: NA
CDR3 protein: CASLLVRTDTQYF
CDR3 DNA: TGTGCCAGCTTACTAGTGCGGACAGATACGCAGTATTTT

D gene: TRBD2
J gene: TRBJ2-2
V gene: TRBV25-1
clone size: few
CDR3 protein: CASSDTLSGRGELFF
CDR3 DNA: TGTGCCAGCAGTGACACTCTTAGCGGGAGGGGGGAGCTGTTTTTT